The entry that follows covers one T cell receptor beta chain sequence. Everyone who took part was roughly 18 to 100 years old, and they came from 20 to 25 US areas. Clinical history reported by participants formed the basis on which cohorts were assigned. Recovered Cohort 3 donors showed two negative PCRs, clearance, or symptom resolution. In the original workflow: Counts of nucleated cells, estimated from reference gene primer amplification, were obtained. Produced via immunoSEQ multiplex PCR; TCRdb's table is partial and in-frame only. V and J calls and clone size are those listed in that table; D and trimming were worked out from the DNA. The data show hundreds of thousands of clones, with around 86% seen just once and about 1.5% held by the top ten. These data are taken from a study of blood T cell repertoires in COVID-19. The germline V gene encodes CDR1 MNHEY and CDR2 SVGEGT. Trimming at V came to 0 bases and at J to 0 bases, leaving 17 bases not matched to a gene. The CDR3 is 20 amino acids.

The receptor was isolated from a woman in her forties or fifties who had recovered from COVID-19. This chain links TRBV6-2 or TRBV6-3 with TRBJ2-7; 7 bases agree with TRBD2. Sequencing was carried out using PBMCs or T cells enriched from blood (not recorded which). In DNA, the CDR3 is TGTGCCAGCAGTTACTCGACCAGCGTTGGCGGGACTAAATTCTCCTACGAGCAGTACTTC. The encoded protein is CASSYSTSVGGTKFSYEQYF.